The rows below give T cell receptor beta chains drawn from one sample of a study of CD8+ T cells in alopecia areata. Profiled with immunoSEQ multiplex PCR; TCRdb holds only in-frame clones, not every one. The sample has 85,000 to 110,000 clones, approximately 52% seen once. The sequenced sample consisted of CD4+ T cells sorted from blood. The receptor source for this set is a human donor in good health. Both conserved end residues are part of each CDR3. The D gene is left open where the match is weak. Part of the rows lack a size; the others show once, few, many or a class for expanded clones.

J: TRBJ2-7; size: .; V: TRBV10-2; D: TRBD1; DNA: TGCGCCAGCAGTGAGCGGGCAGGGGGCTCGTACGAGCAGTACTTC; CDR3: CASSERAGGSYEQYF
J: TRBJ2-7; size: .; V: TRBV25-1; D: TRBD1; DNA: TGTGCCAGCAGTGAAGGGACAGGGGGCGCGTACGAGCAGTACTTC; CDR3: CASSEGTGGAYEQYF
J: TRBJ2-1; size: many; V: TRBV19; D: .; DNA: TGTGCCAGTACCACAGTGCTTAGCTCCTACAATGAGCAGTTCTTC; CDR3: CASTTVLSSYNEQFF
J: TRBJ2-5; size: .; V: TRBV5-1; D: TRBD2; DNA: TGCGCCAGCAGCTTAGGTCTAGCGGGTTCGGAGACCCAGTACTTC; CDR3: CASSLGLAGSETQYF
J: TRBJ1-1; size: few; V: TRBV7-2; D: TRBD1; DNA: TGTGCCAGCAGCCCGGACAGGGGGCGCGAAGCTTTCTTT; CDR3: CASSPDRGREAFF
J: TRBJ1-1; size: few; V: TRBV7-2; D: .; DNA: TGTGCCAGCAGCGGCGGACAGATCAAGGCTTTCTTT; CDR3: CASSGGQIKAFF
J: TRBJ1-2; size: .; V: TRBV5-1; D: TRBD1; DNA: TGCGCCAGCAGCCGGACAGGGACATCCAACTATGGCTACACCTTC; CDR3: CASSRTGTSNYGYTF
J: TRBJ1-2; size: .; V: TRBV6-6; D: TRBD1; DNA: TGTGCCAGCAGCCCTGCGGGACAGGGTGGCTACACCTTC; CDR3: CASSPAGQGGYTF
J: TRBJ2-1; size: .; V: TRBV29-1; D: .; DNA: TGCAGCGTTGGGCGGGGTAGCTCCTACAATGAGCAGTTCTTC; CDR3: CSVGRGSSYNEQFF
J: TRBJ2-7; size: .; V: TRBV14; D: .; DNA: TGTGCCAGCAGCCAAGGGACTTCCTACGAGCAGTACTTC; CDR3: CASSQGTSYEQYF
J: TRBJ2-1; size: few; V: TRBV29-1; D: .; DNA: TGCAGCGTTGAATCCACGCAGTTCTTC; CDR3: CSVESTQFF
J: TRBJ2-7; size: .; V: TRBV7-9; D: .; DNA: TGTGCCAGCAGCTCCACGGAAGGGGCCTACGAGCAGTACTTC; CDR3: CASSSTEGAYEQYF
J: TRBJ2-7; size: few; V: TRBV29-1; D: TRBD1; DNA: TGCAGCGTCTCCGTCGACAGGGAATCCGAGCAGTACTTC; CDR3: CSVSVDRESEQYF
J: TRBJ1-1; size: .; V: TRBV13; D: .; DNA: TGTGCCAGCAGCTTAGGCTTATGGCAGGCGATGAACACTGAAGCTTTCTTT; CDR3: CASSLGLWQAMNTEAFF
J: TRBJ2-6; size: .; V: TRBV28; D: .; DNA: TGTGCCAGCAGTTCCCACCAAGTCACCAACGTCCTGACTTTC; CDR3: CASSSHQVTNVLTF
J: TRBJ2-3; size: .; V: TRBV4-1; D: .; DNA: TGCGCCAGCAGCCAACGGCGGGGACCAGATACGCAGTATTTT; CDR3: CASSQRRGPDTQYF
J: TRBJ2-7; size: .; V: TRBV30; D: TRBD1; DNA: TGTGCCTGGAACACCTGGACAGGCGGGTACTTTGGAGAGCAGTACTTC; CDR3: CAWNTWTGGYFGEQYF
J: TRBJ2-7; size: .; V: TRBV14; D: TRBD1; DNA: TGTGCCAGCAGCCAAGATCGGAGACAGGGCTACGAGCAGTACTTC; CDR3: CASSQDRRQGYEQYF
J: TRBJ2-3; size: .; V: TRBV29-1; D: TRBD1; DNA: TGCAGCGTTGCCCTTGGACAGGGGCATTCAGATACGCAGTATTTT; CDR3: CSVALGQGHSDTQYF
J: TRBJ1-5; size: few; V: TRBV7-9; D: .; DNA: TGTGCCAGCAGCGCCATGAATCAGCCCCAGCATTTT; CDR3: CASSAMNQPQHF
J: TRBJ2-4; size: .; V: TRBV25-1; D: .; DNA: TGTGCCAGCATCCCGGCGGTGGGATATCTAGCCAAAAACATTCAGTACTTC; CDR3: CASIPAVGYLAKNIQYF
J: TRBJ1-1; size: .; V: TRBV29-1; D: .; DNA: TGCAGCGCCTCGGACAAAGTGAACACTGAAGCTTTCTTT; CDR3: CSASDKVNTEAFF
J: TRBJ2-4; size: .; V: TRBV19; D: .; DNA: TGTGCCAGTAGTATAGGGCCGGGGGAAAACATTCAGTACTTC; CDR3: CASSIGPGENIQYF
J: TRBJ2-1; size: once; V: TRBV7-9; D: .; DNA: TGTGCCAGCAGCTTAGAGACAAACAGTGAGCAGTTCTTC; CDR3: CASSLETNSEQFF
J: TRBJ2-5; size: .; V: TRBV2; D: .; DNA: TGTGCCAGCAGGGCAGGCCCCCAAGAGACCCAGTACTTC; CDR3: CASRAGPQETQYF
J: TRBJ2-2; size: .; V: TRBV29-1; D: .; DNA: TGCAGCGCCCGGGGGCAAGCGAACACCGGGGAGCTGTTTTTT; CDR3: CSARGQANTGELFF
J: TRBJ1-2; size: once; V: TRBV19; D: .; DNA: TGTGCCAGTAGTGTCTCCCGGGACCGCTTCAATGGCTACACCTTC; CDR3: CASSVSRDRFNGYTF
J: TRBJ1-2; size: .; V: TRBV6-6; D: .; DNA: TGTGCCAGCAAGACTTCCGAGATCAGAGGTGGCTACACCTTC; CDR3: CASKTSEIRGGYTF
J: TRBJ1-2; size: .; V: TRBV25-1; D: .; DNA: TGTGCCAGCAGTGAATTTTGGACAGCCCCGGGAGGCTACACCTTC; CDR3: CASSEFWTAPGGYTF
J: TRBJ2-7; size: .; V: TRBV29-1; D: .; DNA: TGCAGCGTTGTCATCTACGAGCAGTACTTC; CDR3: CSVVIYEQYF
J: TRBJ1-5; size: few; V: TRBV25-1; D: TRBD1; DNA: TGTGCCAGCAGCGAAGATAAGGGGACAGGGGTTCAGCCCCAGCATTTT; CDR3: CASSEDKGTGVQPQHF
J: TRBJ1-1; size: few; V: TRBV5-5; D: .; DNA: TGTGCCAGCAGCTTGGGAGGGAAGAACACTGAAGCTTTCTTT; CDR3: CASSLGGKNTEAFF
J: TRBJ1-1; size: .; V: TRBV29-1; D: TRBD1; DNA: TGCAGCGTTGAAGCGCCGGGACAGGCGACGAACACTGAAGCTTTCTTT; CDR3: CSVEAPGQATNTEAFF
J: TRBJ2-7; size: .; V: TRBV25-1; D: TRBD1; DNA: TGTGCCAGCAGTGAAGGTGGTAAACGGACAGGTCTCCACGAGCAGTACTTC; CDR3: CASSEGGKRTGLHEQYF
J: TRBJ2-2; size: .; V: TRBV2; D: .; DNA: TGTGCCAGTAGGAAGGAGGGCACCGGGGAGCTGTTTTTT; CDR3: CASRKEGTGELFF
J: TRBJ1-2; size: once; V: TRBV27; D: TRBD1; DNA: TGTGCCAGCAGCGGACGGGACAGGGGTGGCTACACCTTC; CDR3: CASSGRDRGGYTF
J: TRBJ1-2; size: few; V: TRBV29-1; D: .; DNA: TGCAGCGTGGGGGAGGCAGGGCCCTTGGGCTACACCTTC; CDR3: CSVGEAGPLGYTF